The clone carrying this TCR beta chain was observed a single time. This sample is drawn from a study of blood T cell repertoires in COVID-19. Study context: Sites across the United States, Italy and Spain contributed samples from acute and convalescent COVID-19.

Germline-derived CDR1 and CDR2 are SGHNT and YYREEE (reference sequence). Germline trimming cut 5 bases from V and 4 bases from J; bases unmatched to any gene: 9. This CDR3 is 15 amino acids long. Participants spanned ages roughly 18 to 95 years and resided in about 24 US areas. A case of COVID-19 had been met by exposed participants within 2 weeks before study entry. Per the study methods: It was from reference gene primer amplification that nucleated cell counts were estimated. Data came from immunoSEQ multiplex PCR; TCRdb stores just in-frame clones and leaves some out. That table supplies the V and J calls and clone size; D and trimming were determined from the DNA. The table records roughly 150,000 clones, around four fifths of them present only once.

The chain uses TRBV5-4 and TRBJ2-3; TRBD2 matches 8 bases. The origin of this receptor is a man aged 65 to 79 who had been exposed to COVID-19. Input material: PBMCs or T cells enriched from blood (not recorded which). The DNA of the CDR3 is TGTGCCAGCAGAGGGGCGGGAGGTAGCGCAGATACGCAGTATTTT. Translating it yields CASRGAGGSADTQYF.